These 19 T cell receptor beta chains share one sample of origin, sequenced in a study of blood T cell repertoires in COVID-19. TCRdb's table, derived via immunoSEQ multiplex PCR, lists solely in-frame clones and lacks some. The sample includes 150,000 or so clones, 82% of them seen just once. Specimen: PBMCs or T cells enriched from blood (not recorded which). These TCRs come from a man aged 55 to 70 who had recovered from COVID-19.

V is TRBV3-1 (or the pseudogene TRBV3-2) and J is TRBJ1-1; TRBD1 agrees at 9 bases. The J segment lost 4 bases and the V segment lost 1 base, leaving 7 bases of the junction unmatched. CDR1 is LGHDT, CDR2 YNNKEL, per germline (reference sequence). The CDR3 runs 16 residues. The CDR3 here is CASSQATGGLSTEAFF. CDR3 nucleotide sequence: TGTGCCAGCAGCCAAGCGACAGGGGGGCTTAGCACTGAAGCTTTCTTT.

CDR3: CASSFDTVSNQPQHF. The CDR3 bases are TGTGCCAGCAGCTTCGACACGGTTAGCAATCAGCCCCAGCATTTT. The chain is built from TRBV5-5 and TRBJ1-5; no clear D. Trimming shortened V by 2 bases and J by 0 bases, and 9 bases separated the two germline ends. The CDR3 has 15 residues. CDR1 is SGHKS, CDR2 YYEKEE, per germline (reference sequence).

The genes are TRBV7-8 and TRBJ1-6; D uncertain. Germline V gene data show CDR1 as SGHVS and CDR2 as FQNEAQ. This CDR3 is built from 14 residues. V was clipped by 3 bases and J by 14 bases, with 17 bases between them. The CDR3: CASSFGQEGGSLHF. DNA for the CDR3: TGTGCCAGCAGCTTTGGGCAGGAGGGTGGATCCCTCCACTTT.

The chain has TRBV19 and TRBJ2-7, with 9 positions matching TRBD1. V gave up 4 bases and J gave up 4 bases; unmatched junction bases: 5. The CDR3 has 14 amino acids. Germline CDR1 and CDR2: LNHDA and SQIVND (reference sequence). CDR3 residues: CASSTGQGMYEQYF. The CDR3 nucleotides are TGTGCCAGTAGTACGGGACAGGGAATGTACGAGCAGTACTTC.

This rearrangement joins TRBV11-2 to TRBJ2-5, with TRBD2 matching 7 bases. This CDR3 contains 12 residues. Germline CDR1 reads SGHAT; CDR2 reads FQNNGV. V lost 5 bases to trimming and J lost 5 bases; unmatched junction nucleotides: 2. This CDR3 is CASSRAGETQYF. The CDR3 DNA reads as TGTGCCAGCAGCAGAGCGGGGGAGACCCAGTACTTC. The full variable domain, with the rest looked up from reference TRBV11-2 and TRBJ2-5, is EAGVAQSPRYKIIEKRQSVAFWCNPISGHATLYWYQQILGQGPKLLIQFQNNGVVDDSQLPKDRFSAERLKGVDSTLKIQPAKLEDSAVYLCASSRAGETQYFGPGTRLLVL.

This rearrangement joins TRBV7-9 to TRBJ1-2; the D is unclear. CDR3 length: 13 amino acids. With 5 bases removed from V and 1 base from J, the gap between germline ends came to 8 bases. In germline, CDR1 is SEHNR, CDR2 FQNEAQ (reference sequence). CDR3 nucleotides: TGTGCCAGCAGCCGAGAGGGTAACTATGGCTACACCTTC. Its protein is CASSREGNYGYTF.

This clone has at least ten counts. The J gene is TRBJ2-7, the V gene TRBV7-2, with TRBD1 as a possible D gene (6 bases). The germline V gene has CDR1 SGHTA and CDR2 FQGNSA. The CDR3 has 15 amino acids. Trimming shortened V by 0 bases and J by 3 bases, and 12 bases separated the two germline ends. The CDR3 spells CASSLADGTYYEQYF. The CDR3 DNA follows: TGTGCCAGCAGCTTAGCGGATGGGACATACTACGAGCAGTACTTC.

V is TRBV30 and J is TRBJ2-3; D is perhaps TRBD1 (7 bases). Per the germline V gene, CDR1 is GTSNPN and CDR2 is SVGIG (reference sequence). The CDR3 runs 13 residues. V was clipped by 1 base and J by 3 bases, with 8 bases between them. The CDR3 nucleotides read TGTGCCTGGAGTGCAGGGGGGACAGATACGCAGTATTTT. This gives the protein CAWSAGGTDTQYF.

The chain joins TRBV7-9 to TRBJ1-5; no definite D call. This CDR3 is built from 13 residues. Trimming left V 1 base short and J 5 bases short, with 6 bases between. Per germline, CDR1 SEHNR and CDR2 FQNEAQ (reference sequence). The chain's CDR3 is CASSLGGDQPQHF. DNA of the CDR3: TGTGCCAGCAGCTTAGGCGGTGATCAGCCCCAGCATTTT.

This clone was found once. DNA for the CDR3: TGTGCCAGCGCACGCAGTGATACGCAGTATTTT. This sequence encodes CASARSDTQYF. The chain couples TRBV6-5 to TRBJ2-3; D is unresolved. Trimming left V 8 bases short and J 6 bases short, with 9 bases between. Germline CDR1 MNHEY, CDR2 SVGAGI. The length of the CDR3 is 11 residues.

The chain uses TRBV10-3 and TRBJ1-3, with D maybe TRBD1 (5 bases). V lost 11 bases, J lost 0 bases, and 11 bases lay in between. Germline lookup yields CDR1 ENHRY and CDR2 SYGVKD. The length of the CDR3 is 13 residues. CDR3 amino acids: CAADDSSGNTIYF. The CDR3 bases are TGTGCCGCGGACGACAGCTCTGGAAACACCATATATTTT.

The chain combines TRBV7-2 with TRBJ2-5; D unresolved. From germline, CDR1 is SGHTA and CDR2 FQGNSA. V lost 4 bases to trimming and J lost 1 base, with 16 bases between them. The CDR3 contains 16 residues. For the CDR3, the DNA is TGTGCCAGCAGCTCGAGTCTCGGAAGAGGCCAAGAGACCCAGTACTTC. It encodes CASSSSLGRGQETQYF. Full variable domain (missing parts from reference TRBV7-2 and TRBJ2-5): GAGVSQSPSNKVTEKGKDVELRCDPISGHTALYWYRQSLGQGLEFLIYFQGNSAPDKSGLPSDRFSAERTGGSVSTLTIQRTQQEDSAVYLCASSSSLGRGQETQYFGPGTRLLVL.

V and J are TRBV5-1 and TRBJ2-7; D possibly corresponds to TRBD1 (6 bases). Germline loops: CDR1 SGHRS, CDR2 YFSETQ. V gave up 3 bases and J gave up 3 bases, with 10 bases separating them. CDR3 length: 13 residues. This CDR3 is CASSSRQDYEQYF. The CDR3 DNA follows: TGCGCCAGCAGCTCCCGACAGGACTACGAGCAGTACTTC.

This chain uses TRBV7-3 with TRBJ1-4, with TRBD1 identical over 8 bases. Germline V gene sequence: CDR1 SGHTA, CDR2 FQGTGA. The CDR3 totals 13 residues. V gave up 5 bases and J gave up 8 bases; unmatched junction bases: 4. The CDR3 loop is CASSQGTGEKLFF. The DNA for the CDR3 is TGTGCCAGCAGCCAAGGGACAGGCGAAAAACTGTTTTTT.

The chain joins TRBV5-1 to TRBJ1-1; 7 bases fit TRBD1. Germline values: CDR1 SGHRS, CDR2 YFSETQ. The junction had 4 bases not matched to a gene; V was cut back by 2 bases and J by 6 bases. This CDR3 region has 13 residues. The CDR3: CASSLRQGAEAFF. The CDR3 DNA reads TGCGCCAGCAGCTTACGGCAGGGGGCTGAAGCTTTCTTT.

The rearrangement joins TRBV6-1 to TRBJ1-2, with TRBD1 identical over 8 bases. With 2 bases clipped from V and 3 bases from J, the junction kept 2 bases outside the gene matches. Germline V gene data show CDR1 as MNHNS and CDR2 as SASEGT. The CDR3 is 14 residues long. CDR3 sequence: CASSETQGDYGYTF. CDR3 coding DNA: TGTGCCAGCAGTGAAACACAGGGGGACTATGGCTACACCTTC.

The chain is built from TRBV27 and TRBJ1-1; 8 nucleotides agree with TRBD1. Germline trimming cut 1 base from V and 7 bases from J; bases unmatched to any gene: 11. CDR3 size: 16 residues. The germline V gene has CDR1 MNHEY and CDR2 SMNVEV (reference sequence). CDR3 coding DNA: TGTGCCAGCAGTTTATTTGACAGGGGATTTCGGGATGAAGCTTTCTTT. Its translation is CASSLFDRGFRDEAFF.

The V gene is TRBV28, the J gene TRBJ2-7, with D uncertain. The ends were cut back, 7 bases at V and 7 bases at J, with 14 bases in the middle. The CDR3 is 12 residues long. Germline assignment: CDR1 MDHEN and CDR2 SYDVKM. The CDR3 is CASTAQLGEQYF. The CDR3 DNA reads as TGTGCCAGCACGGCCCAACTCGGGGAGCAGTACTTC. The full variable domain, with the rest looked up from reference TRBV28 and TRBJ2-7, is DVKVTQSSRYLVKRTGEKVFLECVQDMDHENMFWYRQDPGLGLRLIYFSYDVKMKEKGDIPEGYSVSREKKERFSLILESASTNQTSMYLCASTAQLGEQYFGPGTRLTVT.

V and J are TRBV28 and TRBJ2-7; 10 bases are a match to TRBD1. The CDR3 loop spans 16 amino acids. V dropped 5 bases and J dropped 2; count of bases not matched to a gene: 9. Germline CDR1 reads MDHEN; CDR2 reads SYDVKM. The CDR3 nucleotides are TGTGCCAGCAGTGCCCCGGGACAGGGGTTGGCCTACGAGCAGTACTTC. As protein: CASSAPGQGLAYEQYF. The full variable domain, its missing parts supplied by reference TRBV28 and TRBJ2-7, is DVKVTQSSRYLVKRTGEKVFLECVQDMDHENMFWYRQDPGLGLRLIYFSYDVKMKEKGDIPEGYSVSREKKERFSLILESASTNQTSMYLCASSAPGQGLAYEQYFGPGTRLTVT.